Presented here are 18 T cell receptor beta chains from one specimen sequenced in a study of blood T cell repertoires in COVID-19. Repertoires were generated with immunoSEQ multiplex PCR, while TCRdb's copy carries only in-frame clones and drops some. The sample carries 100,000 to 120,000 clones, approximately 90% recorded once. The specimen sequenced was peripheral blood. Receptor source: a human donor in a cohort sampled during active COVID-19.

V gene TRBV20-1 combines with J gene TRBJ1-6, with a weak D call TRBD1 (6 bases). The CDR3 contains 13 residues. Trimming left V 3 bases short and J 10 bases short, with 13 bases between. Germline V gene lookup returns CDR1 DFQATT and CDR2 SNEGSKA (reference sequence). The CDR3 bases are TGCAGTGCTAGTTGGGACAAAGGCTCACCCCTCCACTTT. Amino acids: CSASWDKGSPLHF.

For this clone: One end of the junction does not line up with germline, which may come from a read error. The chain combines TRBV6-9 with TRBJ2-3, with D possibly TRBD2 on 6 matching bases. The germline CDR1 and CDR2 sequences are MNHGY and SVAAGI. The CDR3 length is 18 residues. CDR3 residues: CASSSTPQGLHITDTQCF. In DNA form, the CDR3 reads TGTGCCAGCAGTTCCACACCTCAGGGACTCCATATCACAGATACGCAGTGTTTT.

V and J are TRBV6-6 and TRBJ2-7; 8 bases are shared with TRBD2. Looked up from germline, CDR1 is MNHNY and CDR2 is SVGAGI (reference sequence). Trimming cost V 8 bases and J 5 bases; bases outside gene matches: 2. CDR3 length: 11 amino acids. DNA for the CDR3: TGTGCCAGCTCGGGGGGGAACGAGCAGTACTTC. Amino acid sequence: CASSGGNEQYF.

CDR3 amino acids: CASSVSLDARETQYF. CDR3 sequence (DNA): TGTGCCAGCAGCGTATCACTAGACGCCCGGGAGACCCAGTACTTC. The gene calls are TRBV9 and TRBJ2-5, with a weak D call TRBD2 (5 bases). V lost 1 base to trimming and J lost 5 bases, with 15 bases between them. CDR1 is SGDLS, CDR2 YYNGEE, per germline. The CDR3 sequence is 15 residues long. Full variable domain (missing parts from reference TRBV9 and TRBJ2-5): DSGVTQTPKHLITATGQRVTLRCSPRSGDLSVYWYQQSLDQGLQFLIQYYNGEERAKGNILERFSAQQFPDLHSELNLSSLELGDSALYFCASSVSLDARETQYFGPGTRLLVL.

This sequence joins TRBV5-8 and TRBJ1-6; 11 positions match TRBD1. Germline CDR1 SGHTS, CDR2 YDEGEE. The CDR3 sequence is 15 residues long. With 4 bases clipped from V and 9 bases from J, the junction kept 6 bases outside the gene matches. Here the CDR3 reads CASSQRTGGVSPLHF. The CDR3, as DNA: TGTGCCAGCAGCCAGAGGACAGGGGGCGTTTCACCCCTCCACTTT.

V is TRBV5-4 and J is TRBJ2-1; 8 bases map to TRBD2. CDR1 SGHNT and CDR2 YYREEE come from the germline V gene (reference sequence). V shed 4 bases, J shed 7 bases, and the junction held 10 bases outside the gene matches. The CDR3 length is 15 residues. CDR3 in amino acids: CASSVPGGPLNEQFF. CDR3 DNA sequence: TGTGCCAGCAGCGTACCGGGAGGGCCCCTAAATGAGCAGTTCTTC.

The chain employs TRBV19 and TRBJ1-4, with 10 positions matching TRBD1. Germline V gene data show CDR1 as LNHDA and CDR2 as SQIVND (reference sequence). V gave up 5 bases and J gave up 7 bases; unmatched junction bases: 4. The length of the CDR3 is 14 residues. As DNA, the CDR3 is TGTGCCAGTAGTTCGGGACAGGGGCTTGAAAAACTGTTTTTT. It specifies CASSSGQGLEKLFF.

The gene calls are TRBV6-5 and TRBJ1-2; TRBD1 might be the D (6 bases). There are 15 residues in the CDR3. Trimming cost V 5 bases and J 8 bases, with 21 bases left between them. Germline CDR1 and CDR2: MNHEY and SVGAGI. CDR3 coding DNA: TGTGCCAGCAGTACGGGGGGCGCGGGTAGTGGCGGCTACACCTTC. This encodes CASSTGGAGSGGYTF.

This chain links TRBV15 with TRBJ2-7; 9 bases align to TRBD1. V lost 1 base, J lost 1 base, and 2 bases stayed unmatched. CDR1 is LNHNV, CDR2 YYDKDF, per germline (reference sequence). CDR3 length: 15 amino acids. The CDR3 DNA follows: TGTGCCACCAGCAGAGGGGACAGGGCTTCCTACGAGCAGTACTTC. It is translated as CATSRGDRASYEQYF.

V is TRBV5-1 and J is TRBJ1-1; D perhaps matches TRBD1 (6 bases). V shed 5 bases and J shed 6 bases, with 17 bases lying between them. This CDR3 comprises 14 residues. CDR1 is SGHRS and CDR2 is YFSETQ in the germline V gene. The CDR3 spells CASSWPGETPEAFF. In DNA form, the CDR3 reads TGCGCCAGCAGTTGGCCAGGGGAAACACCTGAAGCTTTCTTT.

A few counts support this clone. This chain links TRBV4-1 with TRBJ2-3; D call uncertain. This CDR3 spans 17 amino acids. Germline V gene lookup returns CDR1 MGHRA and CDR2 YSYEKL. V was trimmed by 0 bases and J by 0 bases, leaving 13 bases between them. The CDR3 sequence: CASSQEFPHRSTDTQYF. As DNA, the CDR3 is TGCGCCAGCAGCCAAGAGTTCCCCCACCGGAGCACAGATACGCAGTATTTT.

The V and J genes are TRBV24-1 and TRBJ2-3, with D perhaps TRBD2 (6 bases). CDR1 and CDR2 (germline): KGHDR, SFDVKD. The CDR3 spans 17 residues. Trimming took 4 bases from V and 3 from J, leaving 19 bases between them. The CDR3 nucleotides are TGTGCCACCAGTGACCCTGGCGGGATCGGAGCTACAGATACGCAGTATTTT. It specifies CATSDPGGIGATDTQYF.

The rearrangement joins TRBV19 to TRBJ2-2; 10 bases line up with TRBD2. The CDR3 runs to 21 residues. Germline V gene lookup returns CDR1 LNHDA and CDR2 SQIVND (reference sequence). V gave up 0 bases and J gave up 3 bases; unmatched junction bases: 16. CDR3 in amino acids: CASSIEGLAGVTRGDTGELFF. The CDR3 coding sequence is TGTGCCAGTAGTATAGAGGGGCTAGCGGGAGTTACCCGTGGGGACACCGGGGAGCTGTTTTTT.

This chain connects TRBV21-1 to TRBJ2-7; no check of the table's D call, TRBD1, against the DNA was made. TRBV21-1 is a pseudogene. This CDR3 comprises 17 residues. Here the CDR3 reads CASSTRTETTNIYEQYF. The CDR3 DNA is TGTGCCAGCAGCACCCGGACAGAAACCACCAATATCTACGAGCAGTACTTC.

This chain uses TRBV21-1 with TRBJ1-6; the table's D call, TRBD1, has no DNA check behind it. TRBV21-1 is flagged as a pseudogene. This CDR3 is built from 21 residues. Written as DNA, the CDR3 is TGTGCCAGCAGCAAGGCGGGACAGGGACCACGACCCGACTCGCATAATTCACCCCTCCACTTT. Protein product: CASSKAGQGPRPDSHNSPLHF.

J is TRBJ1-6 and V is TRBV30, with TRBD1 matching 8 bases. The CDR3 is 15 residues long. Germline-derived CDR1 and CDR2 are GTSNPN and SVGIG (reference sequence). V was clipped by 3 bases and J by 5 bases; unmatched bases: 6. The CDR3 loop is CAWRPLDRDNSPLHF. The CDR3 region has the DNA TGTGCCTGGAGACCACTGGACAGGGATAATTCACCCCTCCACTTT.

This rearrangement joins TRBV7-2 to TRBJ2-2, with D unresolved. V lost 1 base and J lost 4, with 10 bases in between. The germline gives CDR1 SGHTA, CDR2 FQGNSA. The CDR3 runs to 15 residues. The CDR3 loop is CASSLEFRGTGELFF. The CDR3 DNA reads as TGTGCCAGCAGCTTAGAGTTTCGCGGCACCGGGGAGCTGTTTTTT.

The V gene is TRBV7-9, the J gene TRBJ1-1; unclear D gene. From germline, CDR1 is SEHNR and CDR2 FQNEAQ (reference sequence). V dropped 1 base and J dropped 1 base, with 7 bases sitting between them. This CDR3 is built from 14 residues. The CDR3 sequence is CASSLGAQNTEAFF. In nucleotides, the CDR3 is TGTGCCAGCAGCTTAGGAGCCCAGAACACTGAAGCTTTCTTT.